Sequencing of this TCR beta chain was carried out in a study of T cells after yellow fever vaccination. Broader study findings: At approximately 95% for CD4 and about 91% for CD8, most primary-vaccination clones showed up again after the booster. Clonotypes that responded to the vaccine were almost all undetectable in sorted memory subsets on day 0. Abundant clonotypes from the bulk population could get into FACS-sorted repertoires as contaminants.

Germline CDR1 SGHTA, CDR2 FQGNSA. Trimming removed 8 bases from V and 3 bases from J; junction bases left unmatched: 10. The CDR3 is 15 amino acids. This clonotype was picked up many times. TCRdb re-analysed the 5' RACE reads in MiXCR, keeping a single row per CDR3 protein. The sample records some 49,000 distinct CDR3 sequences, 6% to 7% being singletons. The specimen comprised PBMCs, either bulk or a sorted T-cell subset (CD4+, CD8+, memory, or dextramer-sorted; not recorded which), sampled 45 days after the yellow fever booster vaccination. The chain joins TRBV7-2 to TRBJ2-3; 8 bases line up with TRBD2. This clonotype was obtained from a man aged 25-45 years who received the YFV17D yellow fever vaccine. CDR3 amino acids: CASLRGSGRTDTQYF. The CDR3 region has the DNA TGTGCCAGCCTCCGGGGCAGCGGGAGAACAGATACGCAGTATTTT.